This paragraph covers one T cell receptor (beta chain) sequence. Its antigen is unknown. The source of the sample is a study of T cells in Graves' hyperthyroidism and ophthalmopathy. In the study overall: Pretreatment peripheral blood was obtained at initial diagnosis. Study-wide points: The majority of expanded thyroid clonotypes above 0.001 also appeared in blood. With a median lead of around 5.9 months before onset, the model predicted ophthalmopathy.

The V gene's germline CDR1 is LGHDT and CDR2 YNNKEL (reference sequence). Trimming shortened V by 7 bases and J by 9 bases, and 18 bases separated the two germline ends. The CDR3 has 13 amino acids. Amplified regions were TCR beta CDR3 sequences from RNA transcripts. The HTBI primer set was used in a first-round RT-PCR of the TCR CDR3. Using its own MiXCR run on the multiplex PCR reads, TCRdb lists one record per CDR3 protein. The repertoire holds hundreds of thousands of distinct CDR3 sequences, with roughly 37% as singletons. The sequenced sample was blood. The chain uses TRBV3-1 and TRBJ1-1; possibly TRBD1 for D (6 bases). The sequence was obtained from a man in his late teens or twenties with Graves' hyperthyroidism. CDR3 nucleotide sequence: TGTGCCAGCACCCTGGACAGTAAAAACAAAGCTTTCTTT. Its protein product is CASTLDSKNKAFF.